The rows below give T cell receptor beta chains drawn from one sample of a study of blood T cell repertoires in COVID-19. The table came from immunoSEQ multiplex PCR; TCRdb's copy has only in-frame clones and leaves some out. The sample includes about 230,000 clones, 65% to 90% of them seen just once. Sequencing used peripheral blood. All receptors come from a woman aged 40 to 50 who had recovered from COVID-19. Both conserved end residues are part of each CDR3. Fields, in order: J gene, clone size, D gene, V gene, CDR3 DNA, CDR3 protein. The D gene is left open where the match is weak. For some rows the clone size is stated as once, few or many, or as a class when expanded; others skip it.

j_gene: TRBJ2-7
abundance: -
d_gene: TRBD2
v_gene: TRBV13
CDR3nt: TGTGCCAGCAGCCCTCAGCTCTCGACTAGCGGGGGTCCCTACGAGCAGTACTTC
CDR3aa: CASSPQLSTSGGPYEQYF

j_gene: TRBJ2-5
abundance: -
d_gene: TRBD2
v_gene: TRBV5-6
CDR3nt: TGTGCCAGCAGCGGTTGGACTAGTCAAGAGACCCAGTACTTC
CDR3aa: CASSGWTSQETQYF

j_gene: TRBJ2-7
abundance: -
d_gene: -
v_gene: TRBV7-9
CDR3nt: TGTGCCAGCAGACGCGCCGGGGCGGGGGCTAACGCCTACGAGCAGTACTTC
CDR3aa: CASRRAGAGANAYEQYF

j_gene: TRBJ2-7
abundance: few
d_gene: TRBD2
v_gene: TRBV2
CDR3nt: TGTGCGGCCCGGGGACTAGACTACGAGCAGTACTTC
CDR3aa: CAARGLDYEQYF

j_gene: TRBJ2-2
abundance: -
d_gene: -
v_gene: TRBV19
CDR3nt: TGTGCCAGTAGTATAGCCTCCGGGGAGCTGTTTTTT
CDR3aa: CASSIASGELFF

j_gene: TRBJ2-1
abundance: -
d_gene: -
v_gene: TRBV7-9
CDR3nt: TGTGCCAGCAGGGGCTCAGGTTTTCATGAGCAGTTCTTC
CDR3aa: CASRGSGFHEQFF

j_gene: TRBJ2-5
abundance: -
d_gene: -
v_gene: TRBV5-1
CDR3nt: TGCGCCAGCAGCTTCGAAGGGGAAGAGACCCAGTACTTC
CDR3aa: CASSFEGEETQYF

j_gene: TRBJ2-1
abundance: -
d_gene: TRBD2
v_gene: TRBV13
CDR3nt: TGTGCCAGCAGCCTTGGACTAGCGGGGGCCACCTTCTACAATGAGCAGTTCTTC
CDR3aa: CASSLGLAGATFYNEQFF

j_gene: TRBJ1-2
abundance: -
d_gene: -
v_gene: TRBV19
CDR3nt: TGTGCCAGTACCCGGGACTCCGGGGGGGACTATGGCTACACCTTC
CDR3aa: CASTRDSGGDYGYTF

j_gene: TRBJ2-1
abundance: -
d_gene: -
v_gene: TRBV29-1
CDR3nt: TGCAGCGTGCCTCTGCGGACAGCCGATGAGCAGTTCTTC
CDR3aa: CSVPLRTADEQFF

j_gene: TRBJ2-1
abundance: -
d_gene: -
v_gene: TRBV11-3
CDR3nt: TGTGCCAGCAGCTTAGGGGGGGACAATGAGCAGTTCTTC
CDR3aa: CASSLGGDNEQFF

j_gene: TRBJ2-3
abundance: -
d_gene: -
v_gene: TRBV7-2
CDR3nt: TGTGCCAGCACCTTCTTAGCGGTTAGCACAGATACGCAGTATTTT
CDR3aa: CASTFLAVSTDTQYF

j_gene: TRBJ2-7
abundance: -
d_gene: -
v_gene: TRBV18
CDR3nt: TGTGCCAGCTCACCAAACGGTGACACTAGTGAGCAGTACTTC
CDR3aa: CASSPNGDTSEQYF

j_gene: TRBJ2-1
abundance: -
d_gene: TRBD2
v_gene: TRBV19
CDR3nt: TGTGCCAGTCGCCCCCCGGGGGGGGTCTACAATGAGCAGTTCTTC
CDR3aa: CASRPPGGVYNEQFF

j_gene: TRBJ2-7
abundance: -
d_gene: TRBD2
v_gene: TRBV10-1
CDR3nt: TGCGCCAGCAGCAGCAGCCTAGCGGGGGGGCTTCGGCACGAGCAGTACTTC
CDR3aa: CASSSSLAGGLRHEQYF

j_gene: TRBJ1-1
abundance: -
d_gene: -
v_gene: TRBV5-1
CDR3nt: TGCGCCAGCAGCTTGGCCCTAGGAAGAGAGCCGAACACTGAAGCTTTCTTT
CDR3aa: CASSLALGREPNTEAFF

j_gene: TRBJ1-2
abundance: -
d_gene: -
v_gene: TRBV25-1
CDR3nt: TGTGCCAGCAGTGACCCCACAGGGATTGGTGGCTACACCTTC
CDR3aa: CASSDPTGIGGYTF

j_gene: TRBJ2-1
abundance: -
d_gene: -
v_gene: TRBV28
CDR3nt: TGTGCCAGCAGTGTTGACGGGAGCTCCTACAATGAGCAGTTCTTC
CDR3aa: CASSVDGSSYNEQFF

j_gene: TRBJ2-5
abundance: -
d_gene: TRBD1
v_gene: TRBV6-6
CDR3nt: TGTGCCAGCAGCCGAAACCCGGGACAGGGGTACCAAGAGACCCAGTACTTC
CDR3aa: CASSRNPGQGYQETQYF

j_gene: TRBJ1-5
abundance: -
d_gene: -
v_gene: TRBV4-1
CDR3nt: TGCGCCAGCAGCCAAGACAGGATTAGCAATCAGCCCCAGCATTTT
CDR3aa: CASSQDRISNQPQHF

j_gene: TRBJ1-1
abundance: -
d_gene: -
v_gene: TRBV5-1
CDR3nt: TGCGCCAGCAGCAAACCACAGGAATCTGAAGCTTTCTTT
CDR3aa: CASSKPQESEAFF

j_gene: TRBJ2-3
abundance: -
d_gene: -
v_gene: TRBV11-3
CDR3nt: TGTGCCAGCAGCCCGACAGGCCCCAGCACAGATACGCAGTATTTT
CDR3aa: CASSPTGPSTDTQYF

j_gene: TRBJ2-1
abundance: -
d_gene: -
v_gene: TRBV9
CDR3nt: TGTGCCAGCGGGCGAACACAAAATGAGCAGTTCTTC
CDR3aa: CASGRTQNEQFF

j_gene: TRBJ1-2
abundance: -
d_gene: -
v_gene: TRBV6-5
CDR3nt: TGTGCCAGCAGTTACTCGAGTTTCCAGGCAGGGGGCTACACCTTC
CDR3aa: CASSYSSFQAGGYTF

j_gene: TRBJ2-4
abundance: -
d_gene: TRBD1
v_gene: TRBV4-1
CDR3nt: TGCGCCAGCAGCGAGCCTCATCAGGGGGTCAAAAACATTCAGTACTTC
CDR3aa: CASSEPHQGVKNIQYF

j_gene: TRBJ2-1
abundance: -
d_gene: -
v_gene: TRBV7-9
CDR3nt: TGTGCCAGCAGCCACAACGGGGTAGGCCACAATGAGCAGTTCTTC
CDR3aa: CASSHNGVGHNEQFF

j_gene: TRBJ1-6
abundance: -
d_gene: TRBD1
v_gene: TRBV4-3
CDR3nt: TGCGCCAGCAGCCAATCCCTAGGACAGGGTCGGTCACCCCTCCACTTT
CDR3aa: CASSQSLGQGRSPLHF

j_gene: TRBJ2-6
abundance: -
d_gene: -
v_gene: TRBV6-1
CDR3nt: TGTGCCAGCAGTGGCCGCCCAGGCTCTGGGGCCAACGTCCTGACTTTC
CDR3aa: CASSGRPGSGANVLTF

j_gene: TRBJ1-3
abundance: few
d_gene: TRBD1
v_gene: TRBV9
CDR3nt: TGTGCCAGCAGCAAGACAGACAGGGCGTCTGGAAACACCATATATTTT
CDR3aa: CASSKTDRASGNTIYF

j_gene: TRBJ1-1
abundance: -
d_gene: -
v_gene: TRBV3-1/TRBV3-2
CDR3nt: TGTGCCAGCAGCCATGGGGTGGGGGGCACTGAAGCTTTCTTT
CDR3aa: CASSHGVGGTEAFF

j_gene: TRBJ1-1
abundance: -
d_gene: -
v_gene: TRBV6-5
CDR3nt: TGTGCCAGCAGACCGACATTGACGAACACTGAAGCTTTCTTT
CDR3aa: CASRPTLTNTEAFF

j_gene: TRBJ1-1
abundance: -
d_gene: -
v_gene: TRBV4-3
CDR3nt: TGCGCCAGCAGCCAACGGGAGGGGGGCACTGAAGCTTTCTTT
CDR3aa: CASSQREGGTEAFF

j_gene: TRBJ1-3
abundance: -
d_gene: -
v_gene: TRBV3-1/TRBV3-2
CDR3nt: TGTGCCAGCAGCCATGCGGGAAACACCATATATTTT
CDR3aa: CASSHAGNTIYF

j_gene: TRBJ2-7
abundance: -
d_gene: -
v_gene: TRBV7-9
CDR3nt: TGTGCCAGCAGACCTTTCACGACAGAACGGGTCGGCGAGCAGTACTTC
CDR3aa: CASRPFTTERVGEQYF

j_gene: TRBJ2-5
abundance: -
d_gene: TRBD1
v_gene: TRBV5-1
CDR3nt: TGCGCCAGCAGCCTCCGGGACAGGGAGACCCAGTACTTC
CDR3aa: CASSLRDRETQYF

j_gene: TRBJ1-2
abundance: -
d_gene: -
v_gene: TRBV3-1/TRBV3-2
CDR3nt: TGTGCCAGCAGCCAAGACTCCCCCTTCCCGTATGGCTACACCTTC
CDR3aa: CASSQDSPFPYGYTF

j_gene: TRBJ2-7
abundance: -
d_gene: -
v_gene: TRBV3-1/TRBV3-2
CDR3nt: TGTGCCAGCAGCCTGAGGGCAGGGGCGGAAGAGCAGTACTTC
CDR3aa: CASSLRAGAEEQYF

j_gene: TRBJ2-3
abundance: -
d_gene: -
v_gene: TRBV7-2
CDR3nt: TGTGCCAGCAGCCCCCGCGGCCTTTCTAGCACAGATACGCAGTATTTT
CDR3aa: CASSPRGLSSTDTQYF

j_gene: TRBJ2-5
abundance: -
d_gene: -
v_gene: TRBV5-5
CDR3nt: TGTGCCAGCAGTTTTACTAGCCGGGAGACCCAGTACTTC
CDR3aa: CASSFTSRETQYF

j_gene: TRBJ1-2
abundance: -
d_gene: -
v_gene: TRBV4-2
CDR3nt: TGTGCCAGCAGCCAAGACACAGCTAACTATGGCTACACCTTC
CDR3aa: CASSQDTANYGYTF

j_gene: TRBJ1-2
abundance: once
d_gene: -
v_gene: TRBV14
CDR3nt: TGTGCCAGCAGCCAGGGGGGGCCTTATGGCTACACCTTC
CDR3aa: CASSQGGPYGYTF

j_gene: TRBJ2-7
abundance: -
d_gene: -
v_gene: TRBV6-6
CDR3nt: TGTGCCAGCAGTTTAGGGGACTCCTACGAGCAGTACTTC
CDR3aa: CASSLGDSYEQYF

j_gene: TRBJ2-7
abundance: -
d_gene: TRBD2
v_gene: TRBV7-2
CDR3nt: TGTGCCAGCAGCCAACTCGGACTAGCGGGATACGAGCAGTACTTC
CDR3aa: CASSQLGLAGYEQYF

j_gene: TRBJ2-7
abundance: -
d_gene: -
v_gene: TRBV6-2/TRBV6-3
CDR3nt: TGTGCCAGCAGTTACTCGAAAGGGGACTCCTACGAGCAGTACTTC
CDR3aa: CASSYSKGDSYEQYF

j_gene: TRBJ1-4
abundance: -
d_gene: -
v_gene: TRBV5-6
CDR3nt: TGTGCCAGCAGCTTGTTGAGTCATTCTAATGAAAAACTGTTTTTT
CDR3aa: CASSLLSHSNEKLFF

j_gene: TRBJ1-6
abundance: many
d_gene: -
v_gene: TRBV11-2
CDR3nt: TGTGCCAGCAGCTTAGCCGGGGGGCGGAATTCACCCCTCCACTTT
CDR3aa: CASSLAGGRNSPLHF

j_gene: TRBJ2-1
abundance: -
d_gene: TRBD1
v_gene: TRBV6-5
CDR3nt: TGTGCCAGCAGTCCCGGGACAGGGATGAATGAGCAGTTCTTC
CDR3aa: CASSPGTGMNEQFF

j_gene: TRBJ2-3
abundance: -
d_gene: TRBD2
v_gene: TRBV5-1
CDR3nt: TGCGCCAGCAGCCCAAGCGGGGGAGGAGATACGCAGTATTTT
CDR3aa: CASSPSGGGDTQYF

j_gene: TRBJ2-7
abundance: -
d_gene: -
v_gene: TRBV11-3
CDR3nt: TGTGCCAGCAGTTCAGACGGGTACGAGCAGTACTTC
CDR3aa: CASSSDGYEQYF

j_gene: TRBJ2-3
abundance: once
d_gene: TRBD2
v_gene: TRBV6-5
CDR3nt: TGTGCCAGCAGTACAGCGGGGCGCGATACGCAGTATTTT
CDR3aa: CASSTAGRDTQYF